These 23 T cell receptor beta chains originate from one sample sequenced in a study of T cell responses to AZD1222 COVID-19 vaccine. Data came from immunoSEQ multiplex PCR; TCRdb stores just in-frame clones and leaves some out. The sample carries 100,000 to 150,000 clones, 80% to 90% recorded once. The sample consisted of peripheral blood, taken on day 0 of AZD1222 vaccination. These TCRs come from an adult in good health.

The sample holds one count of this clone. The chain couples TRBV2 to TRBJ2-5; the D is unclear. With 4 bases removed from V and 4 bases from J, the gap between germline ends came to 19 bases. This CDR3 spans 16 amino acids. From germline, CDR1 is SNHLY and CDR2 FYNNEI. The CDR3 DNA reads TGTGCCAGCAGTGGGCGAGTAGGTCTAGTCCCAGAGACCCAGTACTTC. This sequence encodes CASSGRVGLVPETQYF.

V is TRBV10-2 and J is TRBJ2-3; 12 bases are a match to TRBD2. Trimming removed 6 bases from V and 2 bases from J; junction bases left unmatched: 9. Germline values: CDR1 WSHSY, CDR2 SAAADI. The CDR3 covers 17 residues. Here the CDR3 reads CASRGRTSGKTTDTQYF. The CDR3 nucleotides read TGCGCCAGCAGGGGGCGGACTAGCGGGAAAACCACAGATACGCAGTATTTT.

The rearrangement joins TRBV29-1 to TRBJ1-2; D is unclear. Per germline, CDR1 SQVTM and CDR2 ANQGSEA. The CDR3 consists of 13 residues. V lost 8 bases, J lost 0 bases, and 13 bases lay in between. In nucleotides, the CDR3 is TGCAGCACCCGGGCCAATACTAACTATGGCTACACCTTC. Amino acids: CSTRANTNYGYTF.

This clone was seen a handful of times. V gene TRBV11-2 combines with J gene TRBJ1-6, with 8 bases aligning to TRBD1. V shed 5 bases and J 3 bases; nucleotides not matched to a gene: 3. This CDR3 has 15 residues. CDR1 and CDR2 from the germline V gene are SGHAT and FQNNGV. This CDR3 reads CASSSGQGYNSPLHF. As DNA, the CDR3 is TGTGCCAGCAGCAGTGGACAGGGCTATAATTCACCCCTCCACTTT. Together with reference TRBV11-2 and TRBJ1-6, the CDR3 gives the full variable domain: EAGVAQSPRYKIIEKRQSVAFWCNPISGHATLYWYQQILGQGPKLLIQFQNNGVVDDSQLPKDRFSAERLKGVDSTLKIQPAKLEDSAVYLCASSSGQGYNSPLHFGNGTRLTVT.

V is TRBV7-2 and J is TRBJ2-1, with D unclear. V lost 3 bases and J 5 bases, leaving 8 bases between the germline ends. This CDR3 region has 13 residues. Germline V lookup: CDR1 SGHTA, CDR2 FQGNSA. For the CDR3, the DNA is TGTGCCAGCAGCTTCGCCAGCGACAATGAGCAGTTCTTC. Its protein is CASSFASDNEQFF.

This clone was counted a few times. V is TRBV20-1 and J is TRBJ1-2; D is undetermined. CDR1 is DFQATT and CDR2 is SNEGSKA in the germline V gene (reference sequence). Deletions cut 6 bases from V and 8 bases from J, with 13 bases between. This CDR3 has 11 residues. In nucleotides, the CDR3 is TGCAGTGCCGCCCTCGGGAAAGGCTACACCTTC. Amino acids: CSAALGKGYTF.

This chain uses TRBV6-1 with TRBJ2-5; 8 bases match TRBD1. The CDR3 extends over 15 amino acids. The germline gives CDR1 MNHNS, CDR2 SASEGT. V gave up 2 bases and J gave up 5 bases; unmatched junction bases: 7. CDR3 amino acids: CASSELGQGSETQYF. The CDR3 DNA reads TGTGCCAGCAGTGAATTAGGACAGGGATCGGAGACCCAGTACTTC.

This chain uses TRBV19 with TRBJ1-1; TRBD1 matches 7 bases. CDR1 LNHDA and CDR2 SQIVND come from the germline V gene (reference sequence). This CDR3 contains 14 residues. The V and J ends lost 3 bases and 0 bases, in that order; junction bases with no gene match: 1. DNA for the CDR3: TGTGCCAGTAGTATTACAGGGGTGAACACTGAAGCTTTCTTT. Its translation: CASSITGVNTEAFF.

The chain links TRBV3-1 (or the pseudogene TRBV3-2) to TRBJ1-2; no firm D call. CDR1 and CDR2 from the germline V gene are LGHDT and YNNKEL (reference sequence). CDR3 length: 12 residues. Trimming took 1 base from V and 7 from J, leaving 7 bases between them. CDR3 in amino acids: CASSQGLSGYTF. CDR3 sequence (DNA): TGTGCCAGCAGCCAAGGGTTGAGTGGCTACACCTTC.

The CDR3 reads CATSDPLRETQYF. The CDR3 DNA follows: TGTGCCACCAGTGATCCCTTAAGGGAGACCCAGTACTTC. This rearrangement joins TRBV24-1 to TRBJ2-5; D gene ambiguous. The V gene's germline CDR1 is KGHDR and CDR2 SFDVKD. V gave up 3 bases and J gave up 5 bases, with 9 bases separating them. This CDR3 has 13 amino acids.

The CDR3 DNA sequence: TGTGCCAGCTCACGAGACAGGGGGCAAAATGGCTACACCTTC. This gives the protein CASSRDRGQNGYTF. The chain couples TRBV18 to TRBJ1-2; 10 nucleotides align to TRBD1. CDR3 length: 14 amino acids. With 4 bases clipped from V and 6 bases from J, the junction kept 5 bases outside the gene matches. In germline, CDR1 is KGHSH, CDR2 LQKENI.

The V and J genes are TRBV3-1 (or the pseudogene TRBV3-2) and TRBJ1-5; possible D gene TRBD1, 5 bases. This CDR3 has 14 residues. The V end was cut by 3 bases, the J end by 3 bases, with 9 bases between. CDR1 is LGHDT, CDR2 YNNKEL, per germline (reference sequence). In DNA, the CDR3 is TGTGCCAGCAGCCAGGACACAGTCAATCAGCCCCAGCATTTT. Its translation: CASSQDTVNQPQHF.

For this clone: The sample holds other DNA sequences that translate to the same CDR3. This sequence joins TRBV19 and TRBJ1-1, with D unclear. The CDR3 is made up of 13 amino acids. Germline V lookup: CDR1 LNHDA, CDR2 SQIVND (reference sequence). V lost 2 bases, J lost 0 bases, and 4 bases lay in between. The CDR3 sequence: CASSISLNTEAFF. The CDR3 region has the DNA TGTGCCAGTAGTATATCCTTGAACACTGAAGCTTTCTTT.

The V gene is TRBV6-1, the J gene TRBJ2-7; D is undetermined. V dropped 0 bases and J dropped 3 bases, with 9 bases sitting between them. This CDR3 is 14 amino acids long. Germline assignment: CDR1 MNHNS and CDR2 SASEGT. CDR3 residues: CASSEAGRHYEQYF. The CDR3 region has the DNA TGTGCCAGCAGTGAAGCCGGACGCCACTACGAGCAGTACTTC.

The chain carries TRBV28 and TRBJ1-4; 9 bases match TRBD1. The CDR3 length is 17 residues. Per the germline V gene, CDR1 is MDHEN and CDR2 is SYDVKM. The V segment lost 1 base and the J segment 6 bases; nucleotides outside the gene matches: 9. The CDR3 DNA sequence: TGTGCCAGCAGTTTATTGGGACAGGGCATATATCATGAAAAACTGTTTTTT. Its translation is CASSLLGQGIYHEKLFF.

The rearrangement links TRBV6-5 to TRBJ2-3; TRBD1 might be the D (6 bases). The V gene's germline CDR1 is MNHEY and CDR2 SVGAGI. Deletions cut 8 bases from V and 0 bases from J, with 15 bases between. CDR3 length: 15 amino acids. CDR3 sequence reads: CASRSTGPSTDTQYF. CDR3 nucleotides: TGTGCCAGCCGTTCGACAGGACCAAGCACAGATACGCAGTATTTT.

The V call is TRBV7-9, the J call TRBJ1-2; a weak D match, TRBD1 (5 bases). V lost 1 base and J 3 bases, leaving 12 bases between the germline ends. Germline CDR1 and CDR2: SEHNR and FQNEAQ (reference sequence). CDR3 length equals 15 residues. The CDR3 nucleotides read TGTGCCAGCAGCTTAGGACAGCTTTTATACTATGGCTACACCTTC. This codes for CASSLGQLLYYGYTF.

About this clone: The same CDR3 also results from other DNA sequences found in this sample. CDR3 sequence reads: CASSLQENTEAFF. The DNA of the CDR3 is TGTGCCAGCAGTTTACAGGAGAACACTGAAGCTTTCTTT. J is TRBJ1-1 and V is TRBV12-3 or TRBV12-4, with unresolved D. V gave up 2 bases and J gave up 1 base, with 5 bases separating them. This CDR3 contains 13 residues.

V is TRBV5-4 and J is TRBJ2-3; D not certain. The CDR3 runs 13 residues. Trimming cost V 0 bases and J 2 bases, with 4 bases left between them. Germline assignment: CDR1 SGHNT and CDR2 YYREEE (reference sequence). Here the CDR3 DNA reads TGTGCCAGCAGCTTGGCGGACACAGATACGCAGTATTTT. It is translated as CASSLADTDTQYF.

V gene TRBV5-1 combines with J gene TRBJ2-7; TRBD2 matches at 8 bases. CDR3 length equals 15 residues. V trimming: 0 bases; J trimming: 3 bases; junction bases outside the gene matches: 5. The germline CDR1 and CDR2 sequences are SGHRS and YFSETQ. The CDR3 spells CASSLAGGDLYEQYF. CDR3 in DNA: TGCGCCAGCAGCTTGGCCGGGGGGGATCTCTACGAGCAGTACTTC.

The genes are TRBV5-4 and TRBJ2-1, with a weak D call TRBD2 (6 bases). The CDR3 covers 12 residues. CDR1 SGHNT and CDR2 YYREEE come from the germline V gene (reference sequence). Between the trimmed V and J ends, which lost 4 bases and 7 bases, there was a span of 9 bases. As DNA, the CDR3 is TGTGCCAGCAGCCCCGGGGGAAATGAGCAGTTCTTC. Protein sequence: CASSPGGNEQFF.

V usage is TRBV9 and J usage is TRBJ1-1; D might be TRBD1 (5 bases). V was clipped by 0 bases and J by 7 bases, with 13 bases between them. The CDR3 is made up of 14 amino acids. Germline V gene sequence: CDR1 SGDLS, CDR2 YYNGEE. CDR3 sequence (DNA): TGTGCCAGCAGCGTAGGGGACTTACGAAGTGAAGCTTTCTTT. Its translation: CASSVGDLRSEAFF.

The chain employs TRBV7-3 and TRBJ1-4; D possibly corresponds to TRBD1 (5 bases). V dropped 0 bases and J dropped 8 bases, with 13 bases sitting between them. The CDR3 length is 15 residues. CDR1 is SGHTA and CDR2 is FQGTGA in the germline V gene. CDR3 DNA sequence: TGTGCCAGCAGCTTAACGGGGTCGCGGGACGAAAAACTGTTTTTT. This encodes CASSLTGSRDEKLFF.